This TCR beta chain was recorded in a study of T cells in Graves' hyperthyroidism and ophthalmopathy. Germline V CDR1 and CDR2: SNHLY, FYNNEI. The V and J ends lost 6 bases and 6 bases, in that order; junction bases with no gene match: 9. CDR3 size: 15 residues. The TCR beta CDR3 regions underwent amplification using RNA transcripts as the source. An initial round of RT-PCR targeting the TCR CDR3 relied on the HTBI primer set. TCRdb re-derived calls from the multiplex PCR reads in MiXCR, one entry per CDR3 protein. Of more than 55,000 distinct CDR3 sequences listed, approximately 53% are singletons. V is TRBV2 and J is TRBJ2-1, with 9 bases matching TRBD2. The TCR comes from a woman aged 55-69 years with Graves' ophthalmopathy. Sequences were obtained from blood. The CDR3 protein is CASRDQAGGVNEQFF. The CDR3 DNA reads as TGTGCCAGCAGGGACCAAGCGGGAGGAGTCAATGAGCAGTTCTTC. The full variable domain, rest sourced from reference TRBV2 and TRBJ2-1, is EPEVTQTPSHQVTQMGQEVILRCVPISNHLYFYWYRQILGQKVEFLVSFYNNEISEKSEIFDDQFSVERPDGSNFTLKIRSTKLEDSAMYFCASRDQAGGVNEQFFGPGTRLTVL.